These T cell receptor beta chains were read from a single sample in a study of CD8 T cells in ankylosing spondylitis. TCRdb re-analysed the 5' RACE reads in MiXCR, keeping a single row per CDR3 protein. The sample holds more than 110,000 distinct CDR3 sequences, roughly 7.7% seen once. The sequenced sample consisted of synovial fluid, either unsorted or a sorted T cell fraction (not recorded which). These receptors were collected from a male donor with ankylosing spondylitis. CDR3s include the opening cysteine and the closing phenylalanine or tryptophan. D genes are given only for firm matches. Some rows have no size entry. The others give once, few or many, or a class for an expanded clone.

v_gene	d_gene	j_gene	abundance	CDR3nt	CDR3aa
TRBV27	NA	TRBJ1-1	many	TGTGCCAGCCACGGACTCAACACTGAAGCTTTCTTT	CASHGLNTEAFF
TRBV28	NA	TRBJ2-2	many	TGTGCCAGCAAGAGGGGGGCTTTAAACACCGGGGAGCTGTTTTTT	CASKRGALNTGELFF
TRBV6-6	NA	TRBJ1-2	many	TGTGCCAGCAGTTTTGGCAGAGCCTATGGCTACACCTTC	CASSFGRAYGYTF
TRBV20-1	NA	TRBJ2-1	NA	TGCAGTGCTGGGAAGGCAGGGCCGGTGAATGAGCAGTTCTTC	CSAGKAGPVNEQFF
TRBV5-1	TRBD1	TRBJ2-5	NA	TGCGCCAGCAGCGCACGGACAGGGATCCAAGAGACCCAGTACTTC	CASSARTGIQETQYF
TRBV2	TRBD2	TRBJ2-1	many	TGTGCCAGCAGTGGGGGACTAGCGGGATACAATGAGCAGTTCTTC	CASSGGLAGYNEQFF
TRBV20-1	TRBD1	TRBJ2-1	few	TGCAGTGCTACTGGACAGGGGAGAAACCTATACAATGAGCAGTTCTTC	CSATGQGRNLYNEQFF
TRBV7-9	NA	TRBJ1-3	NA	TGTGCCAGCAGCTCACAAAACACCATATATTTT	CASSSQNTIYF
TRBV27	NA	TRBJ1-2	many	TGTGCCAGCAGTTCCGCAGGGAATACCTATGGCTACACCTTC	CASSSAGNTYGYTF
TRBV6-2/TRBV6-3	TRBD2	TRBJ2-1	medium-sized	TGTGCCAGCAGTTCCACTAGCGGGAGTTATATGAGCAATGAGCAGTTCTTC	CASSSTSGSYMSNEQFF
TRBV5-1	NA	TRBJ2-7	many	TGCGCCAGCAGCTTGGAGACAGACGAGCAGTACTTC	CASSLETDEQYF
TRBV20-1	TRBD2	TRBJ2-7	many	TGCAGTGCCCAGCCCTCCACTAGCGGGGGGGCGTCTGAGCAGTACTTC	CSAQPSTSGGASEQYF
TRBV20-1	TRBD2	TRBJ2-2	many	TGCAGTGCTAGGACCCTTCCCGGGGGGGCGAAAGGGGAGCTGTTTTTT	CSARTLPGGAKGELFF
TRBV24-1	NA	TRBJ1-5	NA	TGTGCCACCAGTGAAGGACTAGATAATCAGCCCCAGCATTTT	CATSEGLDNQPQHF
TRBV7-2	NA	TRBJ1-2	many	TGTGCCAGCAGCTCTATGGGGCCAGGGGCTACCTATGGCTACACCTTC	CASSSMGPGATYGYTF
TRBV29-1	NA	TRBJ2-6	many	TGCAGCGTCGAGGTCGCTGGGGCCAACGTCCTGACTTTC	CSVEVAGANVLTF
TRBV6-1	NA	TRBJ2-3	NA	TGTGCCAGCGCAAGGGGGGACGACACAGATACGCAGTATTTT	CASARGDDTDTQYF
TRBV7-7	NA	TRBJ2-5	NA	TGTGCTAGCAGCTTAGTCGCCTCGGAGGTGGAGACCCAGTACTTC	CASSLVASEVETQYF
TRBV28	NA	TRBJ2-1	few	TGTGCCAGCAGTTTAACAACAAGAAGCAGGGATGAGCAGTTCTTC	CASSLTTRSRDEQFF
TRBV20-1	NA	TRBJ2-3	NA	TGCAGTGCTAGGGCCCCGGGGACAGATACGCAGTATTTT	CSARAPGTDTQYF
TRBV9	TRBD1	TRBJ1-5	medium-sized	TGTGCCAGCAGCGTAGGACAGGGGGGTCAGCCCCAGCATTTT	CASSVGQGGQPQHF
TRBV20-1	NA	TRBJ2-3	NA	TGCAGTGCTAGAGATAGCCGCAGCGTTGGTGTGACAGATACGCAGTATTTT	CSARDSRSVGVTDTQYF
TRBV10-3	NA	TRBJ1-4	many	TGTGCCATCAGTCCCGGGCCCGGAGCCGAAAAACTGTTTTTT	CAISPGPGAEKLFF
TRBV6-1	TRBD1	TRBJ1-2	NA	TGTGCCAGCAGTGCCCCCGGGACAGCTAACTATGGCTACACCTTC	CASSAPGTANYGYTF
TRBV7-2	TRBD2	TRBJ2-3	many	TGTGCCAGCAGCTTACGGGGCGGGAGAACAGATACGCAGTATTTT	CASSLRGGRTDTQYF
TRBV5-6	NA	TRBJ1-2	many	TGTGCCAGCAGCTTGGCTGGGAGGGTTGGCTACACCTTC	CASSLAGRVGYTF
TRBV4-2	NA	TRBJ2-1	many	TGTGCCAGCAGCCACCGAGGCCTATACAATGAGCAGTTCTTC	CASSHRGLYNEQFF
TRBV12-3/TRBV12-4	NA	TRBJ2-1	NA	TGTGCCAGCAGTTCGTACGGGAGAGGCAATGAGCAGTTCTTC	CASSSYGRGNEQFF
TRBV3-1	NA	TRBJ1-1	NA	TGTGCCAGCAGCCAAGATCGGGGGGGCAAGAACACTGAAGCTTTCTTT	CASSQDRGGKNTEAFF
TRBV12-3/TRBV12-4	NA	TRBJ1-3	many	TGTGCCAGCAGTCCCCTAGAACAGGGTGATAGAAACACCATATATTTT	CASSPLEQGDRNTIYF
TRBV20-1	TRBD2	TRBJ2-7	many	TGCAGTGCTGTTTTTAGCGGGAGGGCCTACGAGCAGTACTTC	CSAVFSGRAYEQYF
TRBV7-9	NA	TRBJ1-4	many	TGTGCCAGCAGCTTAGGGTTTCGGCAGGCTAATGAAAAACTGTTTTTT	CASSLGFRQANEKLFF
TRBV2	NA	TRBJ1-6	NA	TGTGCCAGCAGTGAAGCGACTTCAAATTCACCCCTCCACTTT	CASSEATSNSPLHF
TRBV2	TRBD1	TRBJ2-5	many	TGTGCCAGCAGTGGACAGGGACGTGAGACCCAGTACTTC	CASSGQGRETQYF
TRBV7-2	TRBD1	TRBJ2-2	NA	TGTGCCAGCAGCTTAGCGGCGAAGGGGGCTGGCGGGGAGCTGTTTTTT	CASSLAAKGAGGELFF
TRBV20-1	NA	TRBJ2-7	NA	TGCAGTGCTAGAGATCCCTTAAGGGGAGGCGAGCAGTACTTC	CSARDPLRGGEQYF
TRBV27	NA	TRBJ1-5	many	TGTGCCAGCAGTTTACAACGGGGGCCCCAGCATTTT	CASSLQRGPQHF
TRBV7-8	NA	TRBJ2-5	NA	TGTGCCAGCAGCCCACCCCGGTCTAAAGGGGTAGAGACCCAGTACTTC	CASSPPRSKGVETQYF
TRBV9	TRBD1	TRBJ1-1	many	TGTGCCAGCAGCGTAGCAGGGGGGGGGACTGAAGCTTTCTTT	CASSVAGGGTEAFF
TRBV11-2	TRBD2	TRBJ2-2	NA	TGTGCCAGCAGCCCGCGGGGGGGGGTTCTCACCGGGGAGCTGTTTTTT	CASSPRGGVLTGELFF
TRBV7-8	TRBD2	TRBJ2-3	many	TGTGCCAGCAGCCGGGGGGGGTTCACAGATACGCAGTATTTT	CASSRGGFTDTQYF
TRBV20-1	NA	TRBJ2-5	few	TGCAGTGCTAGGGCCCCCGGTGGTGCGGAGACCCAGTACTTC	CSARAPGGAETQYF